This TCR beta chain came from a study of T-cell memory formation after mild COVID-19. Notes on the study in general: Among CD4+ contracting clones, most were CM and EM, and CD8+ ones EMRA.

This clonotype was recorded a few times. Its antigen is not identified. A read error may account for a junction end that differs from germline. Germline V gene sequence: CDR1 SGHDT, CDR2 YYEEEE. This CDR3 has 14 residues. TCRdb called the 5' RACE reads again in MiXCR, with one record for every CDR3 protein. In the table there are some 150,000 distinct CDR3 sequences, 15% to 20% of which are singletons. The clonotype originates from an adult woman who had mild COVID-19 (a few samples of this study predate the infection). Cell type and time point are not known. This sequence joins TRBV5-6 and TRBJ2-7; D is undetermined. Sequences were obtained from PBMCs or a T cell subset sorted from them (not recorded which). The DNA of the CDR3 is TGTGCCAGCAGTTTGGAACGATTCTCCTACGAGCAGTACTTC. As protein: CASSLERFSYEQYF.